A single TCR beta chain is shown here with its context. This clone was found a few times. Its antigen is unknown. Base-call qualities are not available, and no considerably larger clone is one nucleotide away. The CDR3 holds 14 amino acids from the cysteine to the phenylalanine. The entry retains the CDR3 DNA only, 42 bases that are in frame from base 1. Sequences LGHNT (CDR1) and FRNRAP (CDR2) are obtained from the germline V gene. Unmatched junction bases come to 5, with V trimmed by 7 bases and J by 1 base. The donors were healthy, HIV-negative adults with no recently reported acute infections or vaccinations. Only Caucasian adults living in Nashville, Tennessee, USA were represented among the donors. Magnetic negative selection was used to enrich CD4+ T cells, after which naive cells were positively selected on CD45RA and the negative fraction became the memory subset. After blood collection by leukapheresis, PBMCs were isolated using Ficoll-Histopaque density gradient centrifugation and then cryopreserved in the vapor phase of liquid nitrogen. Analytical flow cytometry was used to check the purity and quantity of each magnetically sorted T cell population. From each sorted fraction, genomic DNA was isolated and quantified by UV absorbance on a Nanodrop 2000c.

This sample is drawn from a study of shared clonotypes between healthy human individuals (dated by TCRdb to the early 2020s). Background on the whole study: Two women and a few men aged 18 to 49 years were included in the cohort. Per donor, three plates each were used for CD4 naive and CD4 memory, two for CD8 naive, and one for CD8 memory. To estimate repertoire size and how much clonotypes are shared between individuals, the study performed deep sequencing of blood TCR repertoires from 4 to 6 healthy adults. To increase sequencing depth and limit assay-specific biases, different laboratories used diverse techniques to prepare libraries and sequence TCR repertoires. Leukapheresis yielded between about 0.8 and 9.5 billion PBMCs per donor.

TCR CDR3 regions were amplified from genomic DNA by multiplex PCR using the deep immunoSEQ assay. For each cell subset, the extracted genomic DNA was distributed evenly across all wells of several immunoSEQ 96-well plates, and each plate served as one replicate. Each replicate PCR for sorted subsets received around 210 ng genomic DNA, equal to some 32,000 T cell genomes. Purified libraries were measured with a Qubit 3.0 fluorometer, size-checked on a Bioanalyzer 2100, and measured again with the KAPA Library Quantification kit. Every immunoSEQ 96-well plate was sequenced on a dedicated single-read 150-cycle Illumina NextSeq 550 flow cell. The authors processed their data as follows. Because the immunoSEQ output included only junctional sequences and no quality scores, the filtering could not be the same as the filtering used for full-length reads. To assign V/J genes and CDR3, sequences were annotated using PyIR, a Python wrapper for IgBLAST v1.9, with IMGT germline references. Reads with weak V/J assignments (E-value above 1e-6), missing CDR3, stop codons, out-of-frame junctions, or ambiguous translated residues were removed. A V3J clonotype was defined by an identical inferred V gene, J gene, and CDR3 amino acid sequence. Percentage overlap between repertoires was calculated by dividing the number of shared unique clonotypes by the size of the smaller repertoire. Richness of each repertoire was evaluated using RTK rarefaction, the Chao1 estimator, and Recon v2.1 estimates of unobserved clonotypes. OLGA was used to compute generation probabilities for all TCRbeta clonotypes that the gDNA method yielded from several donors. Imported from immuneACCESS, the table was reduced by TCRdb to in-frame sequences with V and J called. These copies leave out some clones; in studies compared against another copy, an unresolved V gene accounts for under half, and the cause of the remainder is not known. For V, J and clone size, that table is used; D and trimming come from the DNA. Counted in this sample were 1,100,000 or so clones; around 82% of them appeared once. The ten largest clones add up to 0.5% to 0.6% of the sample.

The paper's findings and limits, for the study overall: Only blood was sampled, and tissue TCR repertoires likely differ from those in blood. Compared with non-shared clonotypes, the clonotypes found in all four sorted-subset donors had higher generation probabilities. Incomplete sequencing was indicated by rarefaction of sorted-subset datasets, despite the large sequencing depth. Based on pairwise subsampling, the degree of clonotype sharing among donors was expected to be affected by sequencing depth. The small number of donors limited the genetic and exposure-history diversity represented. Approximately 5% of naive CD4, more than 3% of naive CD8, 2.3% of memory CD4, and roughly 0.4% of memory CD8 clonotypes were shared across several donors. Estimated clonotype richness was generally larger for naive than for memory subsets.

Sequencing was done on a sample of memory CD4+ T cells from PBMCs. Taken with the paper, the label for cell subset or site translates to: CD45RA-negative fraction. This receptor was taken from a man between 18 and 35 years old in good health. Some clones in this sample may be carry-over from other donors' samples. The chain is made from TRBV12-5 and TRBJ1-1; a stretch of 8 junction bases matches TRBD1. The DNA sequence is TGTGCTAGTGCCACGGACAGGGAGAACACTGAAGCTTTCTTT. Translated, this gives CASATDRENTEAFF.